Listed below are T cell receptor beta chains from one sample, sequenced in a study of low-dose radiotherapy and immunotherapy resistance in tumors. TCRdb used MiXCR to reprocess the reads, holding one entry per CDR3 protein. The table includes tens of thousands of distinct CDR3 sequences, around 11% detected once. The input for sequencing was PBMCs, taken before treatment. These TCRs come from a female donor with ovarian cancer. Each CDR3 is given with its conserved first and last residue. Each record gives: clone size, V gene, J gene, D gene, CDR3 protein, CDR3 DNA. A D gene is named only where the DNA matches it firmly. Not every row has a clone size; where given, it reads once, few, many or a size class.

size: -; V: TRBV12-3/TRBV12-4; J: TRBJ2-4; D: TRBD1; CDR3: CASTRDRGSIQYF; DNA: TGTGCCAGCACCCGGGACAGGGGGTCCATTCAGTACTTC
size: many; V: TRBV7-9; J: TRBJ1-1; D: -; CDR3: CASSLAGNTEAFF; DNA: TGTGCCAGCAGCTTGGCGGGGAACACTGAAGCTTTCTTT
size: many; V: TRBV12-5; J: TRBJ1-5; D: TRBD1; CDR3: CASGLGQGSNQPQHF; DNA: TGTGCTAGTGGTTTGGGACAGGGAAGCAATCAGCCCCAGCATTTT
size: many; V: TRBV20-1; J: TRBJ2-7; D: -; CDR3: CSAYTRVEPYEQYF; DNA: TGCAGTGCTTATACGAGGGTGGAGCCCTACGAGCAGTACTTC
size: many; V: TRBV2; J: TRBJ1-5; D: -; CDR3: CASSGQQTNQPQHF; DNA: TGTGCCAGCAGTGGACAGCAGACCAATCAGCCCCAGCATTTT
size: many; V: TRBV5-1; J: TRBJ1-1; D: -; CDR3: CASSPTDISNTEAFF; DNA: TGCGCCAGCAGCCCGACGGACATTTCGAACACTGAAGCTTTCTTT
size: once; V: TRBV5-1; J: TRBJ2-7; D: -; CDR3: CASSLGSSYGQYF; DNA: TGCGCCAGCAGCTTGGGGAGCTCCTACGGGCAGTACTTC
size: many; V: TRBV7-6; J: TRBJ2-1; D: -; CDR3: CASSLGGGSSSYNEQFF; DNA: TGTGCCAGCAGCTTAGGGGGCGGATCAAGCTCCTACAATGAGCAGTTCTTC
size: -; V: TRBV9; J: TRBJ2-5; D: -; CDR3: CASSPVLSQETQYF; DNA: TGTGCCAGCAGTCCCGTCTTGAGTCAAGAGACCCAGTACTTC
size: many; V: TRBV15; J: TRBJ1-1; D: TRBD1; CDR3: CATSGGTANTEAFF; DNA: TGTGCCACCAGCGGGGGGACAGCGAACACTGAAGCTTTCTTT
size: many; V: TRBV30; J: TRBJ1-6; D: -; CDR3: CAWSGDVPNSPLHF; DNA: TGTGCCTGGAGTGGCGATGTACCCAATTCACCCCTCCACTTT
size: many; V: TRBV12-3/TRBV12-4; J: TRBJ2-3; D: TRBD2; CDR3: CASRLAGGLNTQYF; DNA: TGTGCCAGCAGGCTAGCGGGGGGGCTGAATACGCAGTATTTT
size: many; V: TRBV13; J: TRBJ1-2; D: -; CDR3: CASSREDTYYGYTF; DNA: TGTGCCAGCAGCCGAGAGGACACTTACTATGGCTACACCTTC
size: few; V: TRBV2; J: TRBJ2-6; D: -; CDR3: CASSQGSGANVLTF; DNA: TGTGCCAGCAGTCAGGGCTCTGGGGCCAACGTCCTGACTTTC
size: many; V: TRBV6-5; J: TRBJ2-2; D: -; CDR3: CASSYGDGTLNTGELFF; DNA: TGTGCCAGCAGTTACGGGGATGGCACCCTGAACACCGGGGAGCTGTTTTTT
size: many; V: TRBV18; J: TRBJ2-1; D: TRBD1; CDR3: CASSQDRGLEQFF; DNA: TGTGCCAGCTCACAGGACAGGGGGCTTGAGCAGTTCTTC
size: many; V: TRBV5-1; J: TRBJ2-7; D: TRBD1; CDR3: CASSLDRWTGGSYEQYF; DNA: TGCGCCAGCAGCTTGGACCGCTGGACAGGGGGGTCCTACGAGCAGTACTTC
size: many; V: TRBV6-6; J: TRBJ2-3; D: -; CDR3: CASSSGGETDTQYF; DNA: TGTGCCAGCAGTTCGGGTGGTGAAACAGATACGCAGTATTTT
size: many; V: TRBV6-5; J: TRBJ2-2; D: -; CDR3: CAIRWGAQTGELFF; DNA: TGTGCCATCCGATGGGGGGCGCAGACCGGGGAGCTGTTTTTT
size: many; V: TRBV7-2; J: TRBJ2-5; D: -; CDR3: CASSKGPVETQYF; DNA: TGTGCCAGCAGCAAGGGACCGGTGGAGACCCAGTACTTC
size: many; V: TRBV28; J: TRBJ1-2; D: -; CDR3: CASSITVLQGNGYTF; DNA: TGTGCCAGCAGTATAACAGTTCTACAGGGAAATGGCTACACCTTC
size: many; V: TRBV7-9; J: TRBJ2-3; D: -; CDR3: CASSLAGSDTQYF; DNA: TGTGCCAGCAGCTTAGCAGGGTCAGATACGCAGTATTTT
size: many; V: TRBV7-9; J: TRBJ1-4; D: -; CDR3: CASSDPKNEKLFF; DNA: TGTGCCAGCAGCGATCCAAAGAATGAAAAACTGTTTTTT
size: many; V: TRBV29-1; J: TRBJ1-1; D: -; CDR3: CSVYEGDLWNTEAFF; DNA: TGCAGCGTCTATGAGGGGGACCTCTGGAACACTGAAGCTTTCTTT
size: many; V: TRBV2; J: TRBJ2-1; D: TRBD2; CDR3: CASSRLAGGLDNEQFF; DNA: TGTGCCAGCAGCAGACTAGCGGGGGGGCTCGACAATGAGCAGTTCTTC
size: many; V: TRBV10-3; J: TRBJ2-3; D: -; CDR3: CAISEGRDTQYF; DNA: TGTGCCATCAGTGAGGGGAGAGATACGCAGTATTTT
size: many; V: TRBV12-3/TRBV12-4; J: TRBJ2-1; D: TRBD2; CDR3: CASTITPSGGGYNEQFF; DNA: TGTGCCAGCACCATAACCCCTAGCGGTGGGGGCTACAATGAGCAGTTCTTC
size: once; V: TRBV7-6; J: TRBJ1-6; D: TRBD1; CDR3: CASSLGTGVNSPLHF; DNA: TGTGCCAGCAGCCTAGGTACAGGGGTGAATTCACCCCTCCACTTT
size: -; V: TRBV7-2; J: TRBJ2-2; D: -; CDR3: CASSEAGVGTGELFF; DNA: TGTGCCAGCAGCGAGGCTGGGGTTGGGACCGGGGAGCTGTTTTTT
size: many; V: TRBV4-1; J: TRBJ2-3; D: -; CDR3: CASSLRGMGDTQYF; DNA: TGCGCCAGCAGCCTTCGTGGGATGGGGGATACGCAGTATTTT
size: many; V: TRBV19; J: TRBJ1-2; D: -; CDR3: CASSIDPGASGYTF; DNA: TGTGCCAGTAGTATAGACCCGGGGGCGAGTGGCTACACCTTC
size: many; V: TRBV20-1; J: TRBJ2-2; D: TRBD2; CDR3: CSARDASGGSTGELFF; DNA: TGCAGTGCTAGAGATGCTAGCGGGGGATCCACCGGGGAGCTGTTTTTT
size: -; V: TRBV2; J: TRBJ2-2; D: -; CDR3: CASSGPGLTGELFFF; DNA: -
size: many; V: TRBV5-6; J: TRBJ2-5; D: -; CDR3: CASSRGGDAVETQYF; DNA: TGTGCCAGCAGCAGGGGGGGGGATGCTGTGGAGACCCAGTACTTC
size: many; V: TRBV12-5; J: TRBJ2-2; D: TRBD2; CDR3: CASGSALAGVSGTGELFF; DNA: TGTGCTAGTGGTTCAGCACTAGCGGGGGTCTCGGGCACCGGGGAGCTGTTTTTT
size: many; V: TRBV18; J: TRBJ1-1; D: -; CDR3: CASSPYYSSATEAFF; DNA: TGTGCCAGCTCACCCTATTACTCCAGCGCCACTGAAGCTTTCTTT
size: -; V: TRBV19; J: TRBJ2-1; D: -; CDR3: CASSIAAGHGNEQFF; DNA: TGTGCCAGTAGTATAGCGGCAGGTCATGGCAATGAGCAGTTCTTC
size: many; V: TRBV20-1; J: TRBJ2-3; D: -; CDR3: CSARWADTQYF; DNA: TGCAGTGCTAGATGGGCAGATACGCAGTATTTT
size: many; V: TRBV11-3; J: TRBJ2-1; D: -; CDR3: CASSLEERDEQFF; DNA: TGTGCCAGCAGCTTAGAGGAGCGCGATGAGCAGTTCTTC
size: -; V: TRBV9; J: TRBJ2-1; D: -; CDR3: CASSVGTPNEQFF; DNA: TGTGCCAGCAGCGTGGGTACCCCCAATGAGCAGTTCTTC
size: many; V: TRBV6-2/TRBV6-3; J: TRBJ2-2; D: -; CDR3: CASSYVGELFF; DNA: TGTGCCAGCAGTTATGTCGGGGAGCTGTTTTTT
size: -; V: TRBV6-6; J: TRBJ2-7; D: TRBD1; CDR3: CASSYAPGGHSYEQYF; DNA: TGTGCCAGCAGTTACGCCCCAGGGGGCCACTCCTACGAGCAGTACTTC
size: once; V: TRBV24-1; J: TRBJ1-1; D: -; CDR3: CATSDAPNTEAFF; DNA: TGTGCCACCAGTGACGCCCCGAACACTGAAGCTTTCTTT
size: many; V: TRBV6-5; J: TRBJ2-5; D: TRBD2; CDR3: CASSLRTSGRQETQYF; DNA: TGTGCCAGCAGCCTAAGGACTAGCGGGAGGCAAGAGACCCAGTACTTC
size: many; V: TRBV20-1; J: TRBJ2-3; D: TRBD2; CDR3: CSARRAGGTDTQYF; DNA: TGCAGTGCTAGAAGAGCGGGGGGCACAGATACGCAGTATTTT
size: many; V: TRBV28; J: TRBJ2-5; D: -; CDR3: CASSPPGGETQYF; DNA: TGTGCCAGCAGTCCGCCAGGGGGGGAGACCCAGTACTTC